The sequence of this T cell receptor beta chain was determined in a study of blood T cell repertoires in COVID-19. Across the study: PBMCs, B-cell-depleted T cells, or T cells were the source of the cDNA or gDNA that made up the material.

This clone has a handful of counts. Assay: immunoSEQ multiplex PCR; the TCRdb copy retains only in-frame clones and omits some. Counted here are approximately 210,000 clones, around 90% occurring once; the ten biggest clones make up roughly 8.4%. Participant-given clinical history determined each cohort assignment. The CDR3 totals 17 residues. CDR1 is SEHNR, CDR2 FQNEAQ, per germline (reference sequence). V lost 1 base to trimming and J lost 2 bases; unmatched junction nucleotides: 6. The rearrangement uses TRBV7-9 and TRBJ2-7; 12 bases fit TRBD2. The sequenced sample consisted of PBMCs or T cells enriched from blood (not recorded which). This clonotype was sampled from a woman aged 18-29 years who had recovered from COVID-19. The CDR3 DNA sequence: TGTGCCAGCAGCTTAGGGCGCCTAGCGGGGGGGACCTACGAGCAGTACTTC. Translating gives CASSLGRLAGGTYEQYF.